The 18 T cell receptor beta chains below all came from one sample that was sequenced in a study of radiotherapy plus CTLA-4 blockade in lung cancer. The table came from immunoSEQ multiplex PCR; TCRdb's copy has only in-frame clones and leaves some out. The sample records about 51,000 clones, around 75% being singletons. The material sequenced was peripheral blood, taken from a patient treated with radiotherapy plus ipilimumab. These receptors were obtained from a human donor with non-small cell lung cancer who had a complete response to radiotherapy plus ipilimumab.

The chain couples TRBV13 to TRBJ1-2; weak D call: TRBD1 (6 bases). This CDR3 has 12 amino acids. CDR1 is PRHDT and CDR2 is FYEKMQ in the germline V gene (reference sequence). Trimming left V 6 bases short and J 2 bases short, with 7 bases between. The CDR3 nucleotides are TGTGCCAGCAGTAGGGGGAACTATGGCTACACCTTC. It is translated as CASSRGNYGYTF.

The sample holds a few counts of this clone. The chain joins TRBV30 to TRBJ2-2; the match to TRBD2 covers 11 bases. After removal of 1 base from V and 0 bases from J, the junction contained 10 bases not matched to a gene. This CDR3 comprises 19 residues. Per the germline V gene, CDR1 is GTSNPN and CDR2 is SVGIG (reference sequence). CDR3 amino acids: CAWSAYLGSGRANTGELFF. The CDR3 DNA sequence: TGTGCCTGGAGTGCCTACCTGGGTAGCGGGAGGGCGAACACCGGGGAGCTGTTTTTT.

V usage is TRBV4-1 and J usage is TRBJ1-1; 8 nucleotides align to TRBD1. CDR1 and CDR2 (germline): MGHRA, YSYEKL. V was clipped by 0 bases and J by 8 bases; unmatched bases: 17. The CDR3 has 18 amino acids. The CDR3 loop is CASSQEVGWTGRQGEAFF. Written as DNA, the CDR3 is TGCGCCAGCAGCCAAGAAGTCGGATGGACAGGGCGTCAAGGGGAAGCTTTCTTT.

The rearrangement uses TRBV6-5 and TRBJ2-7; TRBD1 aligns across 8 bases. This CDR3 contains 15 residues. The V gene's germline CDR1 is MNHEY and CDR2 SVGAGI. The J segment lost 2 bases and the V segment lost 2 bases, leaving 5 bases of the junction unmatched. CDR3 sequence: CASSYRTGKTYEQYF. The CDR3 bases are TGTGCCAGCAGTTACAGGACAGGGAAGACCTACGAGCAGTACTTC.

V is TRBV6-5 and J is TRBJ2-7; TRBD1 is a possible D gene (6 bases). CDR1 MNHEY and CDR2 SVGAGI come from the germline V gene. V lost 0 bases and J 3 bases, leaving 9 bases between the germline ends. The CDR3 length is 14 residues. The CDR3 DNA sequence: TGTGCCAGCAGTTACTCAAAACAGGGCTACGAGCAGTACGTC. Translating gives CASSYSKQGYEQYV.

The chain couples TRBV7-9 to TRBJ1-4, with 8 bases aligning to TRBD1. The CDR3 covers 19 residues. The V segment lost 5 bases and the J segment 8 bases; nucleotides outside the gene matches: 22. From germline, CDR1 is SEHNR and CDR2 FQNEAQ (reference sequence). CDR3 coding DNA: TGTGCCAGCAGCCCCCGCGCGGGACAGGCGGATGTACGACGGGAAAAACTGTTTTTT. As protein: CASSPRAGQADVRREKLFF. The full variable domain, with the rest looked up from reference TRBV7-9 and TRBJ1-4, is DTGVSQNPRHKITKRGQNVTFRCDPISEHNRLYWYRQTLGQGPEFLTYFQNEAQLEKSRLLSDRFSAERPKGSFSTLEIQRTEQGDSAMYLCASSPRAGQADVRREKLFFGSGTQLSVL.

The chain recombines TRBV10-3 with TRBJ1-1, with a weak D call TRBD1 (6 bases). V gave up 6 bases and J gave up 4 bases, with 15 bases separating them. Germline CDR1 ENHRY, CDR2 SYGVKD. The CDR3 has 14 residues. In DNA form, the CDR3 reads TGTGCCATCAGGGGGGACATGCTTGGCACTGAAGCTTTCTTT. It translates to CAIRGDMLGTEAFF.

The chain carries TRBV10-2 and TRBJ1-5, with D unresolved. The V gene lost 3 bases and the J gene lost 4 bases, with 10 bases spanning the gap. The CDR3 extends over 14 amino acids. The germline gives CDR1 WSHSY, CDR2 SAAADI. This CDR3 is CASSDGTGNQPQHF. The CDR3 nucleotides are TGCGCCAGCAGTGATGGTACGGGGAATCAGCCCCAGCATTTT.

The chain uses TRBV4-3 and TRBJ1-1; the match to TRBD1 covers 8 bases. The CDR3 sequence is 15 residues long. Germline V gene lookup returns CDR1 LGHNA and CDR2 YSLEER. The junction had 10 bases not matched to a gene; V was cut back by 0 bases and J by 10 bases. CDR3 protein: CASSQDGGQGAAAFF. In nucleotides, the CDR3 is TGCGCCAGCAGCCAAGACGGTGGCCAGGGGGCCGCAGCTTTCTTT.

The J gene is TRBJ2-1, the V gene TRBV2, with D uncertain. CDR1 is SNHLY, CDR2 FYNNEI, per germline. The CDR3 contains 13 residues. Between the trimmed V and J ends, which lost 4 bases and 6 bases, there was a span of 10 bases. The CDR3 region has the DNA TGTGCCAGCAGTGGTGAGGTGGGCAATGAGCAGTTCTTC. Encoded protein: CASSGEVGNEQFF.

V gene TRBV6-5 combines with J gene TRBJ2-3, with a possible D match to TRBD1 (6 bases). Germline CDR1 reads MNHEY; CDR2 reads SVGAGI. The CDR3 contains 12 residues. The V end was cut by 5 bases, the J end by 3 bases, with 6 bases between. The CDR3 nucleotides are TGTGCCAGCAGTACAGGGACAGATACGCAGTATTTT. Encoded protein: CASSTGTDTQYF.

The CDR3 DNA sequence: TGTGCCAGCAGCCCATCCACAGGGAGCTCCTATAATTCACCCCTCCACTTT. Protein product: CASSPSTGSSYNSPLHF. The chain employs TRBV7-9 and TRBJ1-6, with D possibly being TRBD1 (6 bases). Trimming took 5 bases from V and 0 from J, leaving 14 bases between them. Per the germline V gene, CDR1 is SEHNR and CDR2 is FQNEAQ (reference sequence). The CDR3 is 17 residues long.

The chain is built from TRBV4-2 and TRBJ1-1, with D maybe TRBD1 (5 bases). V shed 1 base and J shed 4 bases, with 10 bases lying between them. The CDR3 consists of 14 residues. CDR1 is LGHNA and CDR2 is YNFKEQ in the germline V gene. Here the CDR3 reads CASSQVSRATEAFF. The CDR3 DNA reads as TGTGCCAGCAGCCAAGTTTCCAGGGCCACTGAAGCTTTCTTT.

This clone has only one observation. The rearrangement links TRBV2 to TRBJ2-3; 9 bases fit TRBD1. V trimming: 1 base; J trimming: 0 bases; junction bases outside the gene matches: 2. Per the germline V gene, CDR1 is SNHLY and CDR2 is FYNNEI. CDR3 length: 16 amino acids. This chain's CDR3 is CASSEEGTGSTDTQYF. The CDR3 bases are TGTGCCAGCAGTGAAGAAGGGACAGGGAGCACAGATACGCAGTATTTT.

Comment on this clone: Sequence at one end of the junction differs from germline and may be a read error. The V call is TRBV7-7, the J call TRBJ2-1; D uncertain. The CDR3 is 14 residues long. Germline assignment: CDR1 SSHAT and CDR2 FNYEAQ (reference sequence). The CDR3 loop is CASSSPLRSNEQFF. DNA of the CDR3: TGTGCTAGCAGCTCCCCCCTGAGATCTAATGAGCAGTTCTTC.

On this clone itself: Other DNA sequences in this specimen translate into the identical CDR3. The V gene is TRBV18, the J gene TRBJ2-1, with D perhaps matching TRBD2 (6 bases). Trimming removed 4 bases at V and 2 bases at J, with 9 bases between. This CDR3 is built from 14 residues. In germline, CDR1 is KGHSH, CDR2 LQKENI. CDR3 region: CASSQGGTYNEQFF. In DNA, the CDR3 is TGTGCCAGCTCACAAGGCGGGACCTACAATGAGCAGTTCTTC. Variable domain in full (rest from reference TRBV18 and TRBJ2-1): NAGVMQNPRHLVRRRGQEARLRCSPMKGHSHVYWYRQLPEEGLKFMVYLQKENIIDESGMPKERFSAEFPKEGPSILRIQQVVRGDSAAYFCASSQGGTYNEQFFGPGTRLTVL.

V and J are TRBV4-1 and TRBJ2-1; D unclear. CDR1 MGHRA and CDR2 YSYEKL come from the germline V gene. This CDR3 has 14 residues. With 3 bases removed from V and 3 bases from J, the gap between germline ends came to 9 bases. The CDR3 reads CASSQLLLYNEQFF. The CDR3 bases are TGCGCCAGCAGCCAGCTCTTACTCTACAATGAGCAGTTCTTC.

The chain employs TRBV18 and TRBJ1-2, with 7 bases lining up with TRBD1. From germline, CDR1 is KGHSH and CDR2 LQKENI. J gave up 5 bases and V 0 bases, and 12 bases lay outside the gene matches. The CDR3 totals 17 residues. CDR3 bases: TGTGCCAGCTCACCACCCGACAGGGAGGATACTCCGTATGGCTACACCTTC. It codes for CASSPPDREDTPYGYTF.